This TCR beta chain was documented in a study of T cell therapy after organ transplantation. Study in general: Two of the ten patients were classed as nonresponders.

Time point indicated: 4-8 weeks after completion of therapy. Regarding the study as a whole: Post-therapy CD8 clonality change correlated inversely with pretherapy clonality. Reconstitution after therapy seemingly combined transferred and product-undetected endogenous clonotypes.

V was trimmed by 5 bases and J by 0 bases, leaving 12 bases between them. Germline V gene lookup returns CDR1 SEHNR and CDR2 FQNEAQ (reference sequence). The CDR3 extends over 15 amino acids. Assay used: immunoSEQ multiplex PCR; TCRdb lists only in-frame clones, some missing. Of approximately 20,000 clones in the sample, roughly four fifths are singletons; the top ten hold just over 9%. In regard to this clone: Its antigen is undetermined. Within the sample, other DNA sequences also encode this same CDR3.

This specimen was CD8+ T cells from blood, taken after autologous CMV-specific T cell therapy. This chain links TRBV7-9 with TRBJ2-3; the D gene is possibly TRBD2 (5 bases). The receptor was isolated from a human patient who had received a solid organ transplant and had CMV disease. Some T cells may arise from the graft donor. For the CDR3, the DNA is TGTGCCAGCAGCCCGCCGGGGATCAGCACAGATACGCAGTATTTT. Its protein is CASSPPGISTDTQYF. Based on the CDR3 plus reference TRBV7-9 and TRBJ2-3, the full variable domain is DTGVSQNPRHKITKRGQNVTFRCDPISEHNRLYWYRQTLGQGPEFLTYFQNEAQLEKSRLLSDRFSAERPKGSFSTLEIQRTEQGDSAMYLCASSPPGISTDTQYFGPGTRLTVL.